The 27 T cell receptor beta chains given below trace back to one sample, sequenced in a study of control samples from healthy donors and cancer patients. Profiling relied on immunoSEQ multiplex PCR, and the TCRdb table lists in-frame clones only, not all of them. Of about 180,000 clones listed, 90% were seen once; the top ten hold more than 1.3%. Sample: blood. The receptors stem from a woman aged 50 to 65 in good health.

The J gene is TRBJ2-5, the V gene TRBV6-2 or TRBV6-3, with 9 bases aligning to TRBD2. With 0 bases clipped from V and 13 bases from J, the junction kept 9 bases outside the gene matches. This CDR3 has 14 residues. CDR1 MNHEY and CDR2 SVGEGT come from the germline V gene. CDR3 nucleotide sequence: TGTGCCAGCAGTTACTCTGCGGGAGGGGCAATTAGGTACTTC. This codes for CASSYSAGGAIRYF.

The chain has TRBV3-1 (or the pseudogene TRBV3-2) and TRBJ2-5, with D perhaps matching TRBD2 (5 bases). Germline-derived CDR1 and CDR2 are LGHDT and YNNKEL (reference sequence). This CDR3 spans 12 amino acids. Trimming took 1 base from V and 9 from J, leaving 9 bases between them. The DNA for the CDR3 is TGTGCCAGCAGCCAAGTCGAGGGATCCCAGTACTTC. Its translation: CASSQVEGSQYF.

CDR3 DNA sequence: TGTGCCACCAGTGATCCAAAGGAGGGAGGGGTGGACACCGGGGAGCTGTTTTTT. Translating it yields CATSDPKEGGVDTGELFF. This chain joins TRBV24-1 and TRBJ2-2; 7 bases are a match to TRBD2. The germline V gene has CDR1 KGHDR and CDR2 SFDVKD. J gave up 3 bases and V 3 bases, and 12 bases lay outside the gene matches. The CDR3 extends over 18 amino acids.

This chain joins TRBV27 and TRBJ2-1; D call uncertain. Per germline, CDR1 MNHEY and CDR2 SMNVEV (reference sequence). CDR3 length equals 15 residues. V was cut by 5 bases and J by 7 bases, with 18 bases left in between. The chain's CDR3 is CASSLGPHPPNEQFF. The CDR3 nucleotides are TGTGCCAGCAGTCTCGGACCTCATCCACCGAATGAGCAGTTCTTC.

The V and J genes are TRBV4-2 and TRBJ2-5; D is perhaps TRBD1 (5 bases). Trimming left V 0 bases short and J 3 bases short, with 8 bases between. Germline V gene lookup returns CDR1 LGHNA and CDR2 YNFKEQ. CDR3 length equals 14 residues. CDR3 sequence reads: CASSQDAREETQYF. The CDR3 DNA is TGTGCCAGCAGCCAAGATGCCAGGGAAGAGACCCAGTACTTC.

The chain combines TRBV10-3 with TRBJ1-2; TRBD1 is a possible D gene (6 bases). The CDR3 covers 14 residues. Trimming removed 3 bases at V and 6 bases at J, with 14 bases between. Looked up from germline, CDR1 is ENHRY and CDR2 is SYGVKD. The CDR3 reads CAISDWPAGDGYTF. CDR3 in DNA: TGTGCCATCAGTGATTGGCCGGCAGGGGATGGCTACACCTTC.

The V and J genes are TRBV9 and TRBJ2-2; TRBD2 agrees at 7 bases. Trimming removed 0 bases from V and 1 base from J; junction bases left unmatched: 3. CDR1 and CDR2 (germline): SGDLS, YYNGEE. This CDR3 contains 16 residues. The CDR3 loop reads CASSVAGGKNTGELFF. CDR3 DNA sequence: TGTGCCAGCAGCGTAGCCGGGGGGAAGAACACCGGGGAGCTGTTTTTT.

The chain uses TRBV21-1 and TRBJ1-2; no DNA check was done on the table's D call, TRBD1. TRBV21-1 has pseudogene status. The CDR3 contains 17 residues. The CDR3 loop reads CASSKEGTGRVGGGYTF. CDR3 coding DNA: TGTGCCAGCAGCAAAGAGGGGACAGGGCGAGTCGGGGGTGGCTACACCTTC.

The J gene is TRBJ2-1, the V gene TRBV28, with unresolved D. The V and J ends lost 5 bases and 9 bases respectively, with 14 bases between them. CDR1 and CDR2 (germline): MDHEN, SYDVKM. The CDR3 loop spans 13 amino acids. CDR3 protein: CASSRLALAEQFF. In DNA form, the CDR3 reads TGTGCCAGCAGTAGACTCGCGCTCGCTGAGCAGTTCTTC.

The chain recombines TRBV27 with TRBJ1-5, with 7 bases lining up with TRBD1. There are 15 residues in the CDR3. Germline V gene sequence: CDR1 MNHEY, CDR2 SMNVEV (reference sequence). Unmatched junction bases numbered 9, after V lost 4 bases and J lost 6 bases. DNA of the CDR3: TGTGCCAGCAGTTCGCAGTACAGGGGAGGTCAGCCCCAGCATTTT. It encodes CASSSQYRGGQPQHF.

The chain employs TRBV3-1 (or the pseudogene TRBV3-2) and TRBJ1-5; the D is unclear. The V end lost 1 base, the J end lost 7 bases, and 8 bases lay between the germline ends. This CDR3 spans 13 amino acids. Germline values: CDR1 LGHDT, CDR2 YNNKEL (reference sequence). In DNA form, the CDR3 reads TGTGCCAGCAGCCAAGCCAGTGGGCAGCCCCAGCATTTT. Protein product: CASSQASGQPQHF.

This chain connects TRBV28 to TRBJ2-5; 10 bases fit TRBD2. The J segment lost 5 bases and the V segment lost 2 bases, leaving 2 bases of the junction unmatched. The CDR3 length is 14 residues. Germline CDR1 reads MDHEN; CDR2 reads SYDVKM. The CDR3 protein is CASSLLAGVETQYF. CDR3 in DNA: TGTGCCAGCAGTTTACTAGCGGGGGTGGAGACCCAGTACTTC.

This clone was seen a handful of times. Other DNA sequences in this specimen translate into the identical CDR3. The chain carries TRBV28 and TRBJ1-2; TRBD1 agrees at 7 bases. The germline V gene encodes CDR1 MDHEN and CDR2 SYDVKM. The CDR3 is made up of 13 amino acids. Trimming at V came to 5 bases and at J to 2 bases, leaving 2 bases not matched to a gene. The DNA of the CDR3 is TGTGCCAGCAGTCCGGGACAGAACTATGGCTACACCTTC. The encoded protein is CASSPGQNYGYTF.

This chain joins TRBV30 and TRBJ2-7; 7 nucleotides agree with TRBD2. The CDR3 contains 14 residues. CDR1 is GTSNPN, CDR2 SVGIG, per germline (reference sequence). Trimming took 5 bases from V and 4 from J; bases not matched to a gene: 11. For the CDR3, the DNA is TGTGCCTGGGGGGAGGGAGGGTCCGTTTACGAGCAGTACTTC. Protein product: CAWGEGGSVYEQYF.

The chain employs TRBV11-3 and TRBJ2-3; maybe TRBD2 (5 bases). The CDR3 has 14 residues. Germline V CDR1 and CDR2: SGHNT, YENEEA. The ends were cut back, 0 bases at V and 11 bases at J, with 15 bases in the middle. CDR3 amino acids: CASSLESSGFRQYF. Written as DNA, the CDR3 is TGTGCCAGCAGCTTAGAATCTTCGGGGTTTAGGCAGTATTTT.

The chain carries TRBV18 and TRBJ2-7; no clear D. The CDR3 is 14 amino acids. Trimming pared 1 base from V and 5 bases from J, leaving 12 bases between. CDR1 and CDR2 from the germline V gene are KGHSH and LQKENI. DNA for the CDR3: TGTGCCAGCTCACCACGAGAAGGGTGGAACGAGCAGTACTTC. It codes for CASSPREGWNEQYF.

The V and J genes are TRBV7-2 and TRBJ1-4; D is ambiguous. The CDR3 spans 15 residues. CDR1 is SGHTA and CDR2 is FQGNSA in the germline V gene. V lost 1 base to trimming and J lost 3 bases, with 9 bases between them. The DNA for the CDR3 is TGTGCCAGCAGCTTAGGTGGAGGGCCTAATGAAAAACTGTTTTTT. Its translation: CASSLGGGPNEKLFF. Based on the CDR3 plus reference TRBV7-2 and TRBJ1-4, the full variable domain is GAGVSQSPSNKVTEKGKDVELRCDPISGHTALYWYRQSLGQGLEFLIYFQGNSAPDKSGLPSDRFSAERTGGSVSTLTIQRTQQEDSAVYLCASSLGGGPNEKLFFGSGTQLSVL.

The CDR3 nucleotides read TGTGCCAGCAGTGTGGGGGGGAACACTGAAGCTTTCTTT. Its protein is CASSVGGNTEAFF. The genes are TRBV6-4 and TRBJ1-1, with D tentatively TRBD1 (5 bases). Trimming cost V 4 bases and J 1 base, with 7 bases left between them. Germline V gives CDR1 MRHNA, CDR2 SNTAGT. There are 13 residues in the CDR3.

The gene calls are TRBV30 and TRBJ1-1, with D possibly matching TRBD1 (5 bases). Germline V gives CDR1 GTSNPN, CDR2 SVGIG (reference sequence). The CDR3 contains 12 residues. The V end was cut by 5 bases, the J end by 1 base, with 8 bases between. The DNA for the CDR3 is TGTGCCTGGGGGCAGGGGAACACTGAAGCTTTCTTT. Encoded protein: CAWGQGNTEAFF.

The sample holds a few counts of this clone. The rearrangement uses TRBV29-1 and TRBJ2-3, with unresolved D. Germline V CDR1 and CDR2: SQVTM, ANQGSEA. V was trimmed by 3 bases and J by 4 bases, leaving 14 bases between them. The length of the CDR3 is 14 residues. The CDR3 is CSVEGLPHPDTQYF. The CDR3 DNA sequence: TGCAGCGTTGAGGGTTTGCCCCACCCAGATACGCAGTATTTT.

The chain carries TRBV11-2 and TRBJ2-2, with TRBD2 as a possible D gene (5 bases). The CDR3 sequence is 16 residues long. V was clipped by 4 bases and J by 5 bases, with 17 bases between them. Per germline, CDR1 SGHAT and CDR2 FQNNGV. CDR3 nucleotide sequence: TGTGCCAGCAGCTCCCGGGGTTCGGGTCTAACCGGGGAGCTGTTTTTT. It yields the protein CASSSRGSGLTGELFF.

The chain uses TRBV28 and TRBJ2-6, with D unclear. Germline assignment: CDR1 MDHEN and CDR2 SYDVKM. The CDR3 is 16 amino acids. V was pared by 7 bases and J by 1 base, with 14 bases between. This CDR3 reads CASTPVMGSGANVLTF. The CDR3 region has the DNA TGTGCCAGCACCCCAGTGATGGGATCTGGGGCCAACGTCCTGACTTTC.

The genes are TRBV6-2 or TRBV6-3 and TRBJ1-5; 7 positions agree with TRBD1. This CDR3 contains 16 residues. With V trimmed by 0 bases and J by 2 bases, 4 bases remained unmatched. In germline, CDR1 is MNHEY, CDR2 SVGEGT. The CDR3 bases are TGTGCCAGCAGTTACTCGAGAGGGACAGGCAATCAGCCCCAGCATTTT. Its protein product is CASSYSRGTGNQPQHF.

This clone was picked up one time. The chain uses TRBV18 and TRBJ1-5; unclear D gene. The germline V gene has CDR1 KGHSH and CDR2 LQKENI. The ends were cut back, 0 bases at V and 0 bases at J, with 6 bases in the middle. The CDR3 sequence is 15 residues long. CDR3 coding DNA: TGTGCCAGCTCACCACCCGGATCTAGCAATCAGCCCCAGCATTTT. Its translation is CASSPPGSSNQPQHF. The complete variable domain, with remaining parts taken from reference TRBV18 and TRBJ1-5, reads NAGVMQNPRHLVRRRGQEARLRCSPMKGHSHVYWYRQLPEEGLKFMVYLQKENIIDESGMPKERFSAEFPKEGPSILRIQQVVRGDSAAYFCASSPPGSSNQPQHFGDGTRLSIL.

J is TRBJ2-7 and V is TRBV28; 9 nucleotides match TRBD2. The CDR3 consists of 14 residues. The junction had 3 bases not matched to a gene; V was cut back by 6 bases and J by 0 bases. In germline, CDR1 is MDHEN, CDR2 SYDVKM. The CDR3 loop reads CASRLAGSSYEQYF. Here the CDR3 DNA reads TGTGCCAGCAGGCTAGCGGGGAGCTCCTACGAGCAGTACTTC.

V and J are TRBV2 and TRBJ2-3, with 9 nucleotides matching TRBD2. V gave up 6 bases and J gave up 5 bases; unmatched junction bases: 3. This CDR3 contains 13 residues. The germline V gene encodes CDR1 SNHLY and CDR2 FYNNEI. The CDR3 spells CASSLAGQDTQYF. The CDR3 region has the DNA TGTGCCAGCAGCCTAGCGGGACAAGATACGCAGTATTTT.

This clone was picked up a small number of times. The rearrangement uses TRBV6-2 or TRBV6-3 and TRBJ2-5; no clear D gene. V shed 4 bases and J shed 8 bases, with 11 bases lying between them. CDR1 MNHEY and CDR2 SVGEGT come from the germline V gene. This CDR3 region has 12 residues. CDR3 region: CASSSSSETQYF. The CDR3 DNA follows: TGTGCCAGCAGTTCCTCTTCCGAAACCCAGTACTTC.